The rows below give T cell receptor beta chains drawn from one sample of a study of shared clonotypes between healthy human individuals. Profiled with immunoSEQ multiplex PCR; TCRdb holds only in-frame clones, not every one. The sample records about 800,000 clones, approximately 96% being singletons. The sample taken for sequencing was naive CD8+ T cells sorted from blood. The receptors derive from a man aged 30 to 45 in good health. The CDR3 runs from the conserved cysteine through the conserved F or W. D genes are given only for firm matches. Some rows have no size entry. The others give once, few or many, or a class for an expanded clone.

>.|TRBV7-9|TRBJ1-3|once
TGTGCCAGCAGCTTAGGAGGAATTTCTGGAAACACCATATATTTT
CASSLGGISGNTIYF
>.|TRBV2|TRBJ2-3|.
TGTGCCAGCAGCGGCCATCCCTTCCCCGGGGACACTAGCACAGATACGCAGTATTTT
CASSGHPFPGDTSTDTQYF
>.|TRBV4-1|TRBJ2-1|.
TGCGCCAGCAGCCAGCCAGGGGGCACTAGCGGGTTTTTCTACAATGAGCAGTTCTTC
CASSQPGGTSGFFYNEQFF
>TRBD1|TRBV7-9|TRBJ2-5|.
TGTGCCAGCAGCCGACAGGGGGCTTGGGAGACCCAGTACTTC
CASSRQGAWETQYF
>.|TRBV28|TRBJ2-3|.
TGTGCCAGCACTTCCCTAGCCCCGAGCACAGATACGCAGTATTTT
CASTSLAPSTDTQYF
>.|TRBV2|TRBJ1-2|.
TGTGCCAGCAATGGAGGAAAGGGCTACACCTTC
CASNGGKGYTF
>TRBD1|TRBV7-9|TRBJ1-5|.
TGTGCCAGCAGCCGAATCGGACAGGGACCCAATCAGCCCCAGCATTTT
CASSRIGQGPNQPQHF
>.|TRBV2|TRBJ2-5|.
TGTGCCAGCAGTGACCGGAGGATTCGGAAGACCCAGTACTTC
CASSDRRIRKTQYF
>.|TRBV2|TRBJ1-4|once
TGTGCCAGCAGGGGGGACATGAACGAAAAACTGTTTTTT
CASRGDMNEKLFF
>.|TRBV7-9|TRBJ2-4|.
TGTGCCAGCAGCTCTCAAGACGAGGGGGAGAGGGACATTCAGTACTTC
CASSSQDEGERDIQYF
>TRBD1|TRBV7-9|TRBJ2-5|.
TGTGCCAGCAGCCCCATGACAGGGGGGAATGGGGAGACCCAGTACTTC
CASSPMTGGNGETQYF
>.|TRBV4-1|TRBJ1-1|once
TGCGCCAGCAGCCAAGTAATGCAGGCCGAAGCTTTCTTT
CASSQVMQAEAFF
>.|TRBV4-1|TRBJ2-7|.
TGCGCCAGCAGCCAAGAAGGCAGCGAGCAGTACTTC
CASSQEGSEQYF
>.|TRBV29-1|TRBJ2-5|.
TGCAGCTTGAGAGAGTTAGAGACCCAGTACTTC
CSLRELETQYF
>.|TRBV5-5|TRBJ1-5|.
TGTGCCAGCAGCCTGGGCCTTAGCAATCAGCCCCAGCATTTT
CASSLGLSNQPQHF
>TRBD2|TRBV7-2|TRBJ2-1|.
TGTGCCAGCAGCTTAGAGCCAGCGGGAGGGGGCCACAATGAGCAGTTCTTC
CASSLEPAGGGHNEQFF
>.|TRBV7-3|TRBJ2-2|.
TGTGCCAGCAGCACCCCCCAAGGACACCTGAACACCGGGGAGCTGTTTTTT
CASSTPQGHLNTGELFF
>TRBD2|TRBV10-3|TRBJ2-1|.
TGTGCCATCAGTGAGTCAGGGATAGCGGGAGGGTCAGGTGAGCAGTTCTTC
CAISESGIAGGSGEQFF
>TRBD2|TRBV5-1|TRBJ2-3|.
TGCGCCAGCATGAACCAAGCGGGAGGGGCAGATACGCAGTATTTT
CASMNQAGGADTQYF
>.|TRBV4-1|TRBJ1-1|.
TGCGCCAGCAGCCAAGCCCAAGGGTCGGCCACTGAAGCTTTCTTT
CASSQAQGSATEAFF
>.|TRBV2|TRBJ2-7|.
TGTGCCAGCAGAGACAGGTACGACGAGCAGTACTTC
CASRDRYDEQYF
>.|TRBV18|TRBJ2-5|.
TGTGCCAGCTCACAGCTGGTACGAAACCAAGAGACCCAGTACTTC
CASSQLVRNQETQYF
>.|TRBV10-1|TRBJ2-3|.
TGCGCCAGCAGTGACCCCCCATCGCTGCGGGTCACAGATACGCAGTATTTT
CASSDPPSLRVTDTQYF
>TRBD2|TRBV6-5|TRBJ2-2|.
TGTGCCAGCAGTTACGGACTAGCGGGGGGCACCGGGGAGCTGTTTTTT
CASSYGLAGGTGELFF
>.|TRBV9|TRBJ1-3|.
TGTGCCAGCAGCGTAGATTCACGAGGGTCTGGAAACACCATATATTTT
CASSVDSRGSGNTIYF
>.|TRBV7-2|TRBJ2-5|.
TGTGCCAGCAGCTCCGACGGGACCCAGTACTTC
CASSSDGTQYF
>TRBD2|TRBV25-1|TRBJ2-5|.
TGTGCCAGCAGTGAAGTAGCGGGGTACCAAGAGACCCAGTACTTC
CASSEVAGYQETQYF
>TRBD1|TRBV19|TRBJ2-7|.
TGTGCCAGTAGCCGGGACAGTCCCCGCGACGAGCAGTACTTC
CASSRDSPRDEQYF
>TRBD1|TRBV28|TRBJ2-7|.
TGTGCCAGTCGTCCCCGGGACAGGAACGAGCAGTACTTC
CASRPRDRNEQYF